The 18 T cell receptor beta chains below come from one sample, sequenced in a study of T cell responses to AZD1222 COVID-19 vaccine. Measured with immunoSEQ multiplex PCR; TCRdb has only the in-frame clones, and not every one. The sample carries approximately 140,000 clones, less than 95% recorded once. The source material was peripheral blood, sampled on day 0 of AZD1222 vaccination. The receptors here all came from an adult in good health.

This chain uses TRBV6-2 or TRBV6-3 with TRBJ2-7, with D perhaps matching TRBD1 (5 bases). V shed 4 bases and J shed 6 bases, with 16 bases lying between them. This CDR3 region has 14 residues. Per germline, CDR1 MNHEY and CDR2 SVGEGT. CDR3 sequence: CASSSSRVTREQYF. As DNA, the CDR3 is TGTGCCAGCAGTTCGTCCAGGGTCACTCGCGAGCAGTACTTC.

The chain is built from TRBV5-6 and TRBJ2-1; the match to TRBD2 covers 10 bases. Germline V gene lookup returns CDR1 SGHDT and CDR2 YYEEEE. Trimming at V came to 5 bases and at J to 6 bases, leaving 8 bases not matched to a gene. The CDR3 totals 15 residues. This CDR3 reads CASSGLAGVSNEQFF. In DNA, the CDR3 is TGTGCCAGCAGTGGGCTAGCGGGGGTTTCCAATGAGCAGTTCTTC.

The chain joins TRBV6-5 to TRBJ1-2; 10 bases agree with TRBD1. V dropped 2 bases and J dropped 3; count of bases not matched to a gene: 3. The CDR3 consists of 15 residues. The germline V gene encodes CDR1 MNHEY and CDR2 SVGAGI. The CDR3 DNA follows: TGTGCCAGCAGTTACCGGGACAGGGGCGACTATGGCTACACCTTC. Translating gives CASSYRDRGDYGYTF.

The CDR3 loop reads CASSLYPGEQGREAFF. The CDR3, as DNA: TGTGCCAGCAGTTTATATCCGGGGGAACAGGGGCGTGAAGCTTTCTTT. The rearrangement links TRBV27 to TRBJ1-1, with TRBD1 identical over 7 bases. Germline CDR1 reads MNHEY; CDR2 reads SMNVEV (reference sequence). V shed 1 base, J shed 7 bases, and the junction held 12 bases outside the gene matches. CDR3 length: 16 residues.

Notes on this clone: Other DNA sequences from this sample encode an identical CDR3 as well. The CDR3, as DNA: TGTGCCAGCAGTATCGGACGGGATAGCAATCAGCCCCAGCATTTT. Translation: CASSIGRDSNQPQHF. V gene TRBV2 combines with J gene TRBJ1-5, with D uncertain. CDR1 is SNHLY and CDR2 is FYNNEI in the germline V gene. V lost 5 bases to trimming and J lost 0 bases, with 11 bases between them. This CDR3 comprises 15 residues.

The chain uses TRBV6-6 and TRBJ2-2; D gene uncertain. V lost 0 bases and J 7 bases, leaving 15 bases between the germline ends. The CDR3 extends over 16 amino acids. Germline CDR1 reads MNHNY; CDR2 reads SVGAGI (reference sequence). In DNA, the CDR3 is TGTGCCAGCAGTTACTCGACGATCGAGCTGGGCGGGGAGCTGTTTTTT. Translation: CASSYSTIELGGELFF.

This clone was counted a single time. The chain combines TRBV7-9 with TRBJ2-1; no clear D. The CDR3 extends over 10 amino acids. The V end lost 8 bases, the J end lost 10 bases, and 9 bases lay between the germline ends. The germline gives CDR1 SEHNR, CDR2 FQNEAQ (reference sequence). Here the CDR3 DNA reads TGTGCCAGCTCGTTAGTCGAGCAGTTCTTC. Its translation: CASSLVEQFF.

The chain couples TRBV6-1 to TRBJ2-7; 8 nucleotides match TRBD2. Germline CDR1 reads MNHNS; CDR2 reads SASEGT. V gave up 3 bases and J gave up 4 bases; unmatched junction bases: 5. The CDR3 runs 14 residues. DNA of the CDR3: TGTGCCAGCAGTGAGTACCGCGGGGGGTACGAGCAGTACTTC. Encoded protein: CASSEYRGGYEQYF.

This sequence joins TRBV4-2 and TRBJ1-1, with 9 bases that match TRBD1. The CDR3 length is 17 residues. With V trimmed by 1 base and J by 5 bases, 11 bases remained unmatched. Germline-derived CDR1 and CDR2 are LGHNA and YNFKEQ. The CDR3: CASSQVGTGSARTEAFF. As DNA, the CDR3 is TGTGCCAGCAGCCAAGTCGGGACAGGGTCAGCAAGGACTGAAGCTTTCTTT.

Remarks on this clone: A junction boundary mismatches the germline segment, possibly from a read error. This chain uses TRBV7-7 with TRBJ2-2; 10 positions agree with TRBD2. CDR1 SSHAT and CDR2 FNYEAQ come from the germline V gene (reference sequence). This CDR3 has 15 amino acids. The CDR3 region has the DNA TGTGCTAGCAGCTTGGGACTAGCGCTCACCGGGGAGCTGTTTTTT. Its translation is CASSLGLALTGELFF. Looking up the rest from reference TRBV7-7 and TRBJ2-2 gives the full variable domain: GAGVSQSPRYKVTKRGQDVTLRCDPISSHATLYWYQQALGQGPEFLTYFNYEAQPDKSGLPSDRFSAERPEGSISTLTIQRTEQRDSAMYRCASSLGLALTGELFFGEGSRLTVL.

This chain connects TRBV11-3 to TRBJ2-7; TRBD2 is a possible D gene (6 bases). The CDR3 is made up of 15 amino acids. Trimming stripped 4 bases from V and 2 bases from J, with 15 bases between. Germline loops: CDR1 SGHNT, CDR2 YENEEA. CDR3 nucleotides: TGTGCCAGCAGCTCGTGGGGCGGGGTGCCCTACGAGCAGTACTTC. As protein: CASSSWGGVPYEQYF.

The V call is TRBV29-1, the J call TRBJ2-7; 12 bases fit TRBD1. J lost 6 bases, V lost 2 bases, and 5 bases had no gene match. Germline V lookup: CDR1 SQVTM, CDR2 ANQGSEA. The CDR3 is made up of 14 amino acids. The CDR3 here is CSVEHRDRGLEQYF. The CDR3, as DNA: TGCAGCGTTGAACACCGGGACAGGGGGCTCGAGCAGTACTTC.

V usage is TRBV9 and J usage is TRBJ1-2; the D gene is possibly TRBD1 (6 bases). V was shortened by 0 bases and J by 6 bases, with 12 bases between the two germline ends. Germline V gives CDR1 SGDLS, CDR2 YYNGEE. The CDR3 length is 14 residues. CDR3 bases: TGTGCCAGCAGCGTAGAATGGGGGCAGAATGGCTACACCTTC. It is translated as CASSVEWGQNGYTF.

In this sample, this clone turned up once. V and J are TRBV7-9 and TRBJ2-7, with D tentatively TRBD1 (6 bases). V gave up 9 bases and J gave up 3 bases, with 15 bases separating them. Per germline, CDR1 SEHNR and CDR2 FQNEAQ (reference sequence). The CDR3 is 13 amino acids. CDR3 loop: CASNMKGDYEQYF. In nucleotides, the CDR3 is TGTGCCAGTAATATGAAGGGGGACTACGAGCAGTACTTC.

The V and J genes are TRBV13 and TRBJ2-3, with a tentative D call TRBD2 (6 bases). V was pared by 5 bases and J by 4 bases, with 10 bases between. The CDR3 extends over 13 amino acids. The germline CDR1 and CDR2 sequences are PRHDT and FYEKMQ (reference sequence). The CDR3 here is CASSRTGADTQYF. The CDR3 DNA follows: TGTGCCAGCAGCCGGACGGGGGCAGATACGCAGTATTTT.

Only one count was recorded for this clone. CDR3 bases: TGTGCCAGCAGCTGGACTAGTTCTTCATTAGAGACCCAGTACTTC. This sequence encodes CASSWTSSSLETQYF. The chain employs TRBV7-3 and TRBJ2-5; 7 nucleotides align to TRBD2. V was pared by 4 bases and J by 4 bases, with 9 bases of the junction left unmatched. This CDR3 is 15 amino acids long. Germline CDR1 is SGHTA and CDR2 is FQGTGA.

The chain combines TRBV6-2 or TRBV6-3 with TRBJ1-4, with a possible D match to TRBD1 (6 bases). V lost 5 bases and J lost 8, with 21 bases in between. CDR1 is MNHEY and CDR2 is SVGEGT in the germline V gene. The CDR3 loop spans 16 amino acids. The CDR3 here is CASSKVKTGHREKLFF. In DNA form, the CDR3 reads TGTGCCAGCAGTAAAGTGAAGACAGGCCACCGGGAAAAACTGTTTTTT.

The chain combines TRBV18 with TRBJ2-5; 10 positions match TRBD2. J was trimmed by 0 bases and V by 3 bases; bases with no gene match: 10. This CDR3 spans 18 amino acids. From germline, CDR1 is KGHSH and CDR2 LQKENI. The CDR3 nucleotides are TGTGCCAGCTCACCCCCGAGCGGGGGGGTCAATTACCAAGAGACCCAGTACTTC. It yields the protein CASSPPSGGVNYQETQYF.